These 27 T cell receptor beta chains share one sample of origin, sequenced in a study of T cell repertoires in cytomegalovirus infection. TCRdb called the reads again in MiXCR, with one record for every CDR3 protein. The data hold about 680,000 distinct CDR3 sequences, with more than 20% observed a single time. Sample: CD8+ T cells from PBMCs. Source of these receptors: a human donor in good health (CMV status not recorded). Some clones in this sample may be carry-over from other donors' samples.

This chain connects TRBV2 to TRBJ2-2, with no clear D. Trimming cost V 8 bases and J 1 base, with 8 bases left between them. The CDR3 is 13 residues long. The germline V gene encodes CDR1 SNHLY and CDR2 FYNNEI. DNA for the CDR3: TGTGCCAGCCAAGACCAGAACACCGGGGAGCTGTTTTTT. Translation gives CASQDQNTGELFF.

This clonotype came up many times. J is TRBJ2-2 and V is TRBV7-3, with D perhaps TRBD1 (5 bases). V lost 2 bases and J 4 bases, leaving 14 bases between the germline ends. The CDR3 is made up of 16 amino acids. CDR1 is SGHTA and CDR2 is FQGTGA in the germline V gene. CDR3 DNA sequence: TGTGCCAGCAGCTTACGGTCAGGGTTTGGCACCGGGGAGCTGTTTTTT. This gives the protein CASSLRSGFGTGELFF.

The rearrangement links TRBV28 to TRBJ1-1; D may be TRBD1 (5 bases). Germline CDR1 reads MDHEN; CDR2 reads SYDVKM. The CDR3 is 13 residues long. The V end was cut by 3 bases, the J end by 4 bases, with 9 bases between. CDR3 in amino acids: CASSFLGGTEAFF. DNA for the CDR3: TGTGCCAGCAGTTTCTTGGGGGGCACTGAAGCTTTCTTT. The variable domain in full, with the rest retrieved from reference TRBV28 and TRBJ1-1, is DVKVTQSSRYLVKRTGEKVFLECVQDMDHENMFWYRQDPGLGLRLIYFSYDVKMKEKGDIPEGYSVSREKKERFSLILESASTNQTSMYLCASSFLGGTEAFFGQGTRLTVV.

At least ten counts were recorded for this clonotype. The CDR3 is CASSLTLSRAYEQYF. CDR3 bases: TGTGCCAGCAGCTTAACTTTGAGTAGAGCCTACGAGCAGTACTTC. V is TRBV7-6 and J is TRBJ2-7; D unresolved. The CDR3 length is 15 residues. Germline CDR1 is SGHVS and CDR2 is FNYEAQ. The ends were cut back, 2 bases at V and 2 bases at J, with 13 bases in the middle. The full variable domain, completed using reference TRBV7-6 and TRBJ2-7, is GAGVSQSPRYKVTKRGQDVALRCDPISGHVSLYWYRQALGQGPEFLTYFNYEAQQDKSGLPNDRFSAERPEGSISTLTIQRTEQRDSAMYRCASSLTLSRAYEQYFGPGTRLTVT.

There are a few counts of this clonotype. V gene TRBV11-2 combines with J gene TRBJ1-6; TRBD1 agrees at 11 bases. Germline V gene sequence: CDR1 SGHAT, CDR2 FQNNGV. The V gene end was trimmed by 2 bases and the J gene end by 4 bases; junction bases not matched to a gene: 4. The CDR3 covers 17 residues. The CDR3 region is CASSLWDRGLYNSPLHF. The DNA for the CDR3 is TGTGCCAGCAGCTTATGGGACAGGGGGTTATATAATTCACCCCTCCACTTT.

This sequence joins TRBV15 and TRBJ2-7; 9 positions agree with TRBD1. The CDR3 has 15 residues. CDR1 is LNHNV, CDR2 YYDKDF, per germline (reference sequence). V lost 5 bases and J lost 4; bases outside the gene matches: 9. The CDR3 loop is CATSEPGQGIYEQYV. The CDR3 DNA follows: TGTGCCACCAGCGAGCCGGGACAGGGAATTTACGAGCAGTACGTC.

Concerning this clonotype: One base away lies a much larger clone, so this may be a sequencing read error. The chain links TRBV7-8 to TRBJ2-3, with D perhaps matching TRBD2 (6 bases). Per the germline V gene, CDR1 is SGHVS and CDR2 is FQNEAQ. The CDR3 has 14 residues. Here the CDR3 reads CVSSRDLRTNTQYF. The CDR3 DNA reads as TGTGTCAGCAGCCGGGACTTAAGAACGAATACGCAGTATTTT.

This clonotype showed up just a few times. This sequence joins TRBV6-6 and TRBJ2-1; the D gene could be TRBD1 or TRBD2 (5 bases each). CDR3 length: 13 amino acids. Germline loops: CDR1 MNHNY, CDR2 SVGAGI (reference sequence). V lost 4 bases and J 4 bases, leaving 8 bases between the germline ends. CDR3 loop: CASSSGRYNEQFF. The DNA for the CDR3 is TGTGCCAGCAGTTCGGGGCGATACAATGAGCAGTTCTTC.

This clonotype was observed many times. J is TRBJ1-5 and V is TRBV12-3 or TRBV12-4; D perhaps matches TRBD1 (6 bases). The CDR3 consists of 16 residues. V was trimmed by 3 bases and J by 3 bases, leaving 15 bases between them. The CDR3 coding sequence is TGTGCCAGCAGTTTCCTACAGGGCAATGACAATCAGCCCCAGCATTTT. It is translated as CASSFLQGNDNQPQHF.

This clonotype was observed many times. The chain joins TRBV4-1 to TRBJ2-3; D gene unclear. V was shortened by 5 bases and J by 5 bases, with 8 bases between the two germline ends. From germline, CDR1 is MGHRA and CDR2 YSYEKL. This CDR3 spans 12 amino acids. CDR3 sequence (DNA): TGCGCCAGCAGCTTCGTAAGAGATACGCAGTATTTT. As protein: CASSFVRDTQYF.

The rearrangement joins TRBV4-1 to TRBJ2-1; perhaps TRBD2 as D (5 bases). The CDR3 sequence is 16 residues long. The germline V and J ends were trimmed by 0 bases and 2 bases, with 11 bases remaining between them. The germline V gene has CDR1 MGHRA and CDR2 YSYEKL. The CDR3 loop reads CASSQEGVPTYNEQFF. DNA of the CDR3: TGCGCCAGCAGCCAAGAGGGAGTTCCAACCTACAATGAGCAGTTCTTC.

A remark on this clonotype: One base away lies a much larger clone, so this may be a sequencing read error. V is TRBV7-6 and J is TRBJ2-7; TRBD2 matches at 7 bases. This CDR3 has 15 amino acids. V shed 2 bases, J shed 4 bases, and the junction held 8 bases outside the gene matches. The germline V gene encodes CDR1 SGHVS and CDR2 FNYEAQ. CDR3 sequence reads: CASSLLGGSKYEQYF. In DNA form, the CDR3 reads TGTGCCAGCAGCTTACTGGGCGGGAGCAAATACGAGCAGTACTTC.

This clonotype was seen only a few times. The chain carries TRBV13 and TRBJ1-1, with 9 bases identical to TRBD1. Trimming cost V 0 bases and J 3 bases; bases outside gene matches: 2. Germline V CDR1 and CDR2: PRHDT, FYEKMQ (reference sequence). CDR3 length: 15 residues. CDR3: CASSLGRTGDTEAFF. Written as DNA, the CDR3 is TGTGCCAGCAGCTTAGGCAGGACAGGGGACACTGAAGCTTTCTTT.

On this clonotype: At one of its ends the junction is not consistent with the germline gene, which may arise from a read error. CDR3 nucleotides: TGTGCCAGCAGTTACTCGGCTAGCGGTCGGCCCTACGGTTTC. Translation: CASSYSASGRPYGF. V gene TRBV6-2 or TRBV6-3 combines with J gene TRBJ2-7; TRBD2 agrees at 7 bases. Germline V gives CDR1 MNHEY, CDR2 SVGEGT. CDR3 length equals 14 residues.

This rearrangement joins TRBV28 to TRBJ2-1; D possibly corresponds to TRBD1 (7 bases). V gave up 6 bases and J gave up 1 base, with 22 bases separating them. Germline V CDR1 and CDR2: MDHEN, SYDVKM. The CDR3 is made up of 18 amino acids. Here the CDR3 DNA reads TGTGCCAGCAGGTTCCCTGGGCAGGGGGGAAGGTCCTACAATGAGCAGTTCTTC. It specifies CASRFPGQGGRSYNEQFF.

The CDR3 sequence is CASSPRSRVYEQYF. CDR3 DNA: TGTGCCAGCAGCCCTAGGAGCAGGGTTTACGAGCAGTACTTC. The chain uses TRBV7-6 and TRBJ2-7; weak D call: TRBD1 (5 bases). The V and J ends lost 5 bases and 4 bases respectively, with 15 bases between them. The CDR3 has 14 residues. Germline lookup yields CDR1 SGHVS and CDR2 FNYEAQ.

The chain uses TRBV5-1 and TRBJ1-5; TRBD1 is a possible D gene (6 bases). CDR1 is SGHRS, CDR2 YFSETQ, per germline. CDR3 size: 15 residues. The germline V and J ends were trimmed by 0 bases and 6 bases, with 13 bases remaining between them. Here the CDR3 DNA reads TGCGCCAGCAGCTTGGGGGGGCGCGCGGGTCAGCCCCAGCATTTT. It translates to CASSLGGRAGQPQHF. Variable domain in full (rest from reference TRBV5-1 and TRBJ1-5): KAGVTQTPRYLIKTRGQQVTLSCSPISGHRSVSWYQQTPGQGLQFLFEYFSETQRNKGNFPGRFSGRQFSNSRSEMNVSTLELGDSALYLCASSLGGRAGQPQHFGDGTRLSIL.

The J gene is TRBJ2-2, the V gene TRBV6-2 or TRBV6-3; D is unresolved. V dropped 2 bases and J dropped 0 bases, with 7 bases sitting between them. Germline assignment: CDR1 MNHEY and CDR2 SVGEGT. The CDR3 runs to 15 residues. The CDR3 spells CASSYGVTNTGELFF. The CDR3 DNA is TGTGCCAGCAGTTACGGGGTCACGAACACCGGGGAGCTGTTTTTT.

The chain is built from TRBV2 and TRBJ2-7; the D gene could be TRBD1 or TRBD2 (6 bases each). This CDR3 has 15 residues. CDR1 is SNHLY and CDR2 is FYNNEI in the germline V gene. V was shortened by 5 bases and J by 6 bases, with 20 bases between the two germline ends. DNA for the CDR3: TGTGCCAGCAGTCGGGGGCCTCGAGGGTCTCCCGAGCAGTACGTC. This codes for CASSRGPRGSPEQYV.

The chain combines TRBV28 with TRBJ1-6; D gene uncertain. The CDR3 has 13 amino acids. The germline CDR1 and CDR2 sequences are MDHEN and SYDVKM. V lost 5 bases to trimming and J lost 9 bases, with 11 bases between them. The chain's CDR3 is CASSPLDGSPLHF. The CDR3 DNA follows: TGTGCCAGCAGTCCTTTAGACGGTTCACCCCTCCACTTT.

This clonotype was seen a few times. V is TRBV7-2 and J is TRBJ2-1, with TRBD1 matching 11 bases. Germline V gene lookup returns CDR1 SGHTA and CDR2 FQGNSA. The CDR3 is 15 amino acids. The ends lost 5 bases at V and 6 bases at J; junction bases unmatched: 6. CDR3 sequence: CASSPWTGGINEQFF. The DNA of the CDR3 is TGTGCCAGCAGCCCGTGGACAGGGGGCATCAATGAGCAGTTCTTC.

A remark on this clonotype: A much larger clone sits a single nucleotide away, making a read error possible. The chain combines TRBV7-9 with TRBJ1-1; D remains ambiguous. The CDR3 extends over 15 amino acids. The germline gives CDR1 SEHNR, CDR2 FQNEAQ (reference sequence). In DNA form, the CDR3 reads TGTGCCAGCAGCTTATCGACGGACTTGAACACTGGAGCTTTCTTT. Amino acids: CASSLSTDLNTGAFF.

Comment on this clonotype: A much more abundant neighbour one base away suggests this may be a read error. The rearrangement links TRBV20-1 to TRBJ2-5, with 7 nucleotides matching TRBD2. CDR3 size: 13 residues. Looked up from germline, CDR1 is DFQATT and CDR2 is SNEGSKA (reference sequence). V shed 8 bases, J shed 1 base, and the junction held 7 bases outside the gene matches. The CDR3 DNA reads TGCAGTAAGACTAGCAGGCCCCAAGAGACCCAGTACTTC. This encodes CSKTSRPQETQYF.

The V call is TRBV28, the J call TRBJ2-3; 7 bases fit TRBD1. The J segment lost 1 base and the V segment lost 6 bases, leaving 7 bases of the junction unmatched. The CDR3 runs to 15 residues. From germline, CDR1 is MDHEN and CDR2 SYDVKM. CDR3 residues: CASRPRDRRTDTQYF. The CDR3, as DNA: TGTGCCAGCAGACCCAGGGACAGACGCACAGATACGCAGTATTTT.

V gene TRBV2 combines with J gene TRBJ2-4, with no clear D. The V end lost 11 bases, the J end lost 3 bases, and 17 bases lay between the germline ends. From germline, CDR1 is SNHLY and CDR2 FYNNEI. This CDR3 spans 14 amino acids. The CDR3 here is CAALPADNKNIQYF. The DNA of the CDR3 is TGTGCCGCACTACCTGCTGACAACAAAAACATTCAGTACTTC. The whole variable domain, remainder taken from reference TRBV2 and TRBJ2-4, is EPEVTQTPSHQVTQMGQEVILRCVPISNHLYFYWYRQILGQKVEFLVSFYNNEISEKSEIFDDQFSVERPDGSNFTLKIRSTKLEDSAMYFCAALPADNKNIQYFGAGTRLSVL.

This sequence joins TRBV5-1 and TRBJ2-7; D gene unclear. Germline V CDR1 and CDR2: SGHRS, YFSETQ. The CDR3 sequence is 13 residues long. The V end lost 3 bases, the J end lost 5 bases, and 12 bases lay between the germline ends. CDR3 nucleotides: TGCGCCAGCAGCTACGGGTTGGGAAACGAGCAGTACTTC. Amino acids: CASSYGLGNEQYF.

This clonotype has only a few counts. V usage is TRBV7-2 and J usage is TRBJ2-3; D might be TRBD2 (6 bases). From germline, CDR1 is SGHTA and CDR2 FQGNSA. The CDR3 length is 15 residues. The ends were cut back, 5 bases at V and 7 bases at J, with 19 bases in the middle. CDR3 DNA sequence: TGTGCCAGCAGCCCTTTCGGCGGGGAGGCAAATACGCAGTATTTT. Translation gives CASSPFGGEANTQYF.